Listed below are T cell receptor beta chains from one sample, sequenced in a study of T-cell memory formation after mild COVID-19. Using its own MiXCR run on the 5' RACE reads, TCRdb lists one record per CDR3 protein. The table records more than 300,000 distinct CDR3 sequences, 20% to 25% of them present only once. The sequencing input was PBMCs or a T cell subset sorted from them (not recorded which). The receptors come from a man aged 18 to 29 who had mild COVID-19 (a few samples of this study predate the infection). Cell type and time point are not known. CDR3s leave out the opening cysteine and the closing phenylalanine or tryptophan. A row's size may be missing; if present it is once, few, many or a size class.

V	size	J	CDR3
TRBV7-9	.	TRBJ1-3	ASSTGRSGNTIY
TRBV6-2/TRBV6-3	many	TRBJ2-3	ASSSGTITDTQY
TRBV14	few	TRBJ1-2	ASSQKMATGHRGYT
TRBV10-3	.	TRBJ1-1	AISESLNTEAF
TRBV27	.	TRBJ2-2	ASRRQGTGELF
TRBV10-3	few	TRBJ2-5	AISEGRGPQY
TRBV20-1	.	TRBJ2-3	SARDHFTDTQY
TRBV9	.	TRBJ2-5	ASSVVTAGVETQY
TRBV20-1	.	TRBJ2-3	SAWTSGGSSYTQY
TRBV28	few	TRBJ2-5	ASQLGETQY
TRBV29-1	few	TRBJ2-3	SLGASGADTQY
TRBV3-1	once	TRBJ2-5	ASSQRAEETQY
TRBV7-3	few	TRBJ2-3	ASSLSLAGRDTQY
TRBV4-3	few	TRBJ2-1	ASSHLLGLDSNEQF
TRBV12-3/TRBV12-4	.	TRBJ1-5	ASSFSDGNQPQH
TRBV2	.	TRBJ1-1	ASPGTGGTEAF
TRBV5-1	few	TRBJ2-5	ASSLGAAAPLETQY
TRBV5-1	.	TRBJ2-7	ASRYQGARDEQY
TRBV28	once	TRBJ1-6	ASQGHSPLH
TRBV5-8	once	TRBJ2-3	ASSRSADTQY
TRBV5-1	few	TRBJ2-1	ASSPRDRGLGSYNEQF
TRBV4-1	.	TRBJ1-1	ASSPRDRGMNTEAF
TRBV11-2	few	TRBJ2-1	ASNPGTASNNEQF
TRBV6-5	.	TRBJ2-1	ASSDPWSGGANEQF
TRBV5-5	many	TRBJ2-3	ASSSSGGTDTQY
TRBV11-2	.	TRBJ2-3	ASSLASRDTQY
TRBV2	many	TRBJ2-1	ASTSTTSGAGEQF
TRBV27	few	TRBJ1-1	ASSFQGAGTEAF
TRBV13	few	TRBJ1-1	ASSLGDTAF
TRBV6-2/TRBV6-3	many	TRBJ2-1	ASSYRENNEQF
TRBV20-1	few	TRBJ2-3	SASPGQGTDTQY
TRBV20-1	.	TRBJ1-2	SASPGDLDGYT
TRBV15	.	TRBJ2-3	ATSREPGHSTDTQY
TRBV20-1	few	TRBJ2-1	SASRSSAVGTEQF
TRBV5-1	many	TRBJ1-2	ASSLEQNYGYT
TRBV20-1	few	TRBJ2-5	SARDLELGTQY
TRBV20-1	.	TRBJ2-3	SAKRFTDTQY
TRBV20-1	.	TRBJ1-2	SAKRTEAYGYT
TRBV6-5	few	TRBJ1-5	ASRGYSNQPQH
TRBV5-1	few	TRBJ1-2	ASSEDNYGYT
TRBV6-2/TRBV6-3	.	TRBJ1-6	ASRVGQGLSPLH
TRBV10-2	.	TRBJ2-3	ASSDPTGLAGVTDTQY
TRBV7-2	few	TRBJ1-2	ASSEPPGGAN
TRBV10-3	few	TRBJ2-4	AISDWEAKNIQY
TRBV10-3	few	TRBJ2-5	AISADQETQY
TRBV24-1	.	TRBJ2-5	ATSDRADRQETQY
TRBV20-1	many	TRBJ1-1	SANNRGTEAF
TRBV18	.	TRBJ2-7	ASSTGAGYEQY
TRBV9	.	TRBJ2-1	ASSAYSRVAAEQF
TRBV11-2	few	TRBJ2-7	ASSLLSGGSSYEQY
TRBV20-1	few	TRBJ2-3	SARYQAIDTQY
TRBV18	.	TRBJ2-7	ASSPGGRVGEQY
TRBV6-6	.	TRBJ2-7	ASSYSGFHEQY